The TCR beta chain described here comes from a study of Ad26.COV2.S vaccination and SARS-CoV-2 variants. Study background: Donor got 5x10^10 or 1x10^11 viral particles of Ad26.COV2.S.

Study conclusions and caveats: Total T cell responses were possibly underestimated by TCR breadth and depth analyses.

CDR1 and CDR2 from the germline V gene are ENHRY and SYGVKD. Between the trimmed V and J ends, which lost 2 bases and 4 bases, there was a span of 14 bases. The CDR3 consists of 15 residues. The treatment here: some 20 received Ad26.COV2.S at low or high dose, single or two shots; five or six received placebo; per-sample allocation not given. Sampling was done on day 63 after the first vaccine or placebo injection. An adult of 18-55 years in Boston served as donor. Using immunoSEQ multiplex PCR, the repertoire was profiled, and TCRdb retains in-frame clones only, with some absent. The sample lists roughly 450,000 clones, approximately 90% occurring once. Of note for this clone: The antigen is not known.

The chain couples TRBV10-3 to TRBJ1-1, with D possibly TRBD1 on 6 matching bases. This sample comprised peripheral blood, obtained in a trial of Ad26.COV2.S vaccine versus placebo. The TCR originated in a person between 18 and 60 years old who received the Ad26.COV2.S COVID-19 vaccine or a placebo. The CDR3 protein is CAISELGQGLTEAFF. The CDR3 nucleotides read TGTGCCATCAGTGAGCTGGGGCAGGGGCTCACTGAAGCTTTCTTT.